This is a list of T cell receptor beta chains from one sample in a study of T cells expressing NK-cell markers. From the 5' RACE reads, TCRdb lists one entry per CDR3 protein and no DNA. The sample yields 450,000 to 600,000 distinct CDR3 sequences, of which the top ten take up approximately 3.6%. The sample comprised blood T cells: a sorted CD56 or NKG2C T cell subset, CD4+ or CD8+ T cells, or bulk PBMC T cells (not recorded which). These receptors were obtained from a man younger than 35 in good health. Each CDR3 is given with its conserved first and last residue.

j_call | v_call | cdr3_aa
TRBJ1-5 | TRBV3-1 | CASSQQGDPGPQHF
TRBJ2-1 | TRBV6-1 | CASSLLQGGSSYNEQFF
TRBJ1-4 | TRBV20-1 | CSAQRTSRAEKLFF
TRBJ2-7 | TRBV28 | CASSLSPQGGWYEQYF
TRBJ2-1 | TRBV6-2/TRBV6-3 | CASSYGTSGSQNEQFF
TRBJ2-3 | TRBV5-1 | CASQGLAGTDTQYF
TRBJ1-2 | TRBV4-2 | CASSQEVGASYGYTF
TRBJ2-3 | TRBV9 | CASSVASRTDTQYF
TRBJ2-2 | TRBV29-1 | CSAPGQGAYGELFF
TRBJ2-5 | TRBV13 | CASSFVGRQETQYF
TRBJ2-1 | TRBV25-1 | CASTPSGRSYNEQFF
TRBJ1-5 | TRBV7-9 | CASSRLGTGNQPQHF
TRBJ1-2 | TRBV7-2 | CASSPGQGARGYTF
TRBJ2-1 | TRBV6-5 | CASSYSGDPGGEQFF
TRBJ2-2 | TRBV12-3/TRBV12-4 | CASRARATVAPGELFF
TRBJ1-2 | TRBV28 | CASSLSGSGDGYTF
TRBJ2-1 | TRBV25-1 | CASSDSRDEQFF
TRBJ2-2 | TRBV5-5 | CASSLERTNTGELFF
TRBJ1-6 | TRBV5-6 | CASSLLGQSRSVSPLHF
TRBJ2-1 | TRBV20-1 | CSAVDPQTSRPYNEQFF
TRBJ1-1 | TRBV28 | CASSRRRGSTEAFF
TRBJ1-2 | TRBV9 | CASSVEVRDGGGYTF
TRBJ2-7 | TRBV5-1 | CASSPSGRGDSYEQYF
TRBJ2-3 | TRBV27 | CASSLGIETATQYF
TRBJ1-6 | TRBV20-1 | CSAKTGQLNSPLHF
TRBJ2-5 | TRBV5-1 | CASSLGDSTLAGETQYF
TRBJ2-2 | TRBV5-1 | CASSGGGAQNTGELFF
TRBJ2-1 | TRBV6-5 | CASSSQGFNEQFF
TRBJ2-3 | TRBV5-1 | CASSSAGAGHTDTQYF
TRBJ2-3 | TRBV10-2 | CASSPRSGSSDTQYF
TRBJ2-3 | TRBV7-8 | CASSLGTSHDTQYF
TRBJ2-3 | TRBV6-6 | CASSMDPIDTQYF
TRBJ2-4 | TRBV4-1 | CASSQEAQFDIQYF
TRBJ2-1 | TRBV19 | CASSITVEQFF
TRBJ2-1 | TRBV6-1 | CASRPRGLEVSYNEQFF
TRBJ1-2 | TRBV7-9 | CASSLAGQGVHYGYTF
TRBJ1-1 | TRBV20-1 | CSARDYSRGTEAFF
TRBJ1-3 | TRBV5-1 | CASTLIGGSGNTIYF
TRBJ2-3 | TRBV5-4 | CASSFTGAQYF
TRBJ2-1 | TRBV9 | CASSVGGTSGSNEQFF
TRBJ2-1 | TRBV2 | CASSETGRGGQFF
TRBJ2-1 | TRBV2 | CASSEALQSNEQFF
TRBJ2-3 | TRBV7-2 | CASSTYTDTQYF
TRBJ1-2 | TRBV5-1 | CASSLDFRGGHGYTF
TRBJ2-5 | TRBV12-3/TRBV12-4 | CASSLALSGGTQETQYF
TRBJ2-1 | TRBV12-3/TRBV12-4 | CASSSTPSGVEQFF
TRBJ1-5 | TRBV12-3/TRBV12-4 | CASSRGPSNQPQHF
TRBJ2-2 | TRBV29-1 | CSVGTGTGIGTGELFF
TRBJ2-7 | TRBV28 | CASSLSGLQRTYEQYF
TRBJ2-7 | TRBV24-1 | CATSDPGRGSYEQYF
TRBJ2-2 | TRBV29-1 | CSVEDPFGELFF
TRBJ1-1 | TRBV3-1 | CASSQALIEAAKAFF